The 31 T cell receptor beta chains reported below all come from one sample, sequenced in a study of a mutant IDH1 vaccine in newly diagnosed glioma. Some clones are missing from TCRdb's copy, which holds only in-frame ones; the method was immunoSEQ multiplex PCR. The table includes around 40,000 clones, more than 80% detected once. These receptors' antigens are unknown. The time point denotes: week 5, during vaccination. Every vaccine dose comprised 300 ug of mutant IDH1 20-mer peptide plus topical imiquimod. Sequenced material: PBMCs, taken from a glioma patient whose treatment included an IDH1 peptide vaccine. The receptors here all came from a man in his fifties or sixties with glioma.

The rearrangement joins TRBV5-4 to TRBJ1-1; D remains ambiguous. The length of the CDR3 is 14 residues. Germline V gives CDR1 SGHNT, CDR2 YYREEE (reference sequence). V lost 0 bases and J lost 0, with 6 bases in between. Here the CDR3 reads CASSLGLMNTEAFF. DNA of the CDR3: TGTGCCAGCAGCTTGGGACTGATGAACACTGAAGCTTTCTTT.

This CDR3 reads CASSPMGSGETQYF. The CDR3 region has the DNA TGTGCCAGCAGCCCCATGGGGAGTGGAGAGACCCAGTACTTC. The chain links TRBV5-6 to TRBJ2-5, with D tentatively TRBD2 (5 bases). V gave up 4 bases and J gave up 4 bases, with 14 bases separating them. The length of the CDR3 is 14 residues. Germline V lookup: CDR1 SGHDT, CDR2 YYEEEE. The full variable domain, with the rest looked up from reference TRBV5-6 and TRBJ2-5, is DAGVTQSPTHLIKTRGQQVTLRCSPKSGHDTVSWYQQALGQGPQFIFQYYEEEERQRGNFPDRFSGHQFPNYSSELNVNALLLGDSALYLCASSPMGSGETQYFGPGTRLLVL.

The V gene is TRBV6-1, the J gene TRBJ2-7; D is possibly TRBD2 (5 bases). The V gene lost 7 bases and the J gene lost 0 bases, with 10 bases spanning the gap. The CDR3 contains 13 residues. CDR1 is MNHNS, CDR2 SASEGT, per germline. CDR3 coding DNA: TGTGCCAGCACCCGAGGGATCTCCTACGAGCAGTACTTC. This sequence encodes CASTRGISYEQYF.

This clone has a handful of counts. V and J are TRBV11-2 and TRBJ1-5; D unclear. From germline, CDR1 is SGHAT and CDR2 FQNNGV. V lost 5 bases and J lost 2, with 16 bases in between. The CDR3 runs 16 residues. The CDR3 spells CASSPSGSRGNQPQHF. CDR3 DNA: TGTGCCAGCAGCCCCTCCGGGAGTAGGGGCAATCAGCCCCAGCATTTT.

The genes are TRBV7-2 and TRBJ2-7; 7 bases are a match to TRBD1. With 3 bases clipped from V and 2 bases from J, the junction kept 13 bases outside the gene matches. Germline CDR1 is SGHTA and CDR2 is FQGNSA. CDR3 length: 17 amino acids. The CDR3 sequence is CASSFFIEAGGAYEQYF. CDR3 nucleotide sequence: TGTGCCAGCAGCTTTTTTATCGAGGCAGGGGGAGCCTACGAGCAGTACTTC.

The chain is built from TRBV19 and TRBJ2-2, with 11 bases fitting TRBD2. The CDR3 has 16 residues. CDR1 LNHDA and CDR2 SQIVND come from the germline V gene (reference sequence). The V segment lost 5 bases and the J segment 1 base; nucleotides outside the gene matches: 3. CDR3 protein: CASSAGLAVNTGELFF. In DNA, the CDR3 is TGTGCCAGTAGTGCGGGACTAGCGGTGAACACCGGGGAGCTGTTTTTT.

The chain joins TRBV4-3 to TRBJ2-1, with D perhaps given as TRBD1 or TRBD2 (5 bases each). The CDR3 covers 14 residues. With 0 bases removed from V and 9 bases from J, the gap between germline ends came to 12 bases. In germline, CDR1 is LGHNA, CDR2 YSLEER. DNA of the CDR3: TGCGCCAGCAGCCAAGAAAATGGGGGTTTTGAGCAGTTCTTC. Its translation is CASSQENGGFEQFF.

The V gene is TRBV11-2, the J gene TRBJ2-7; D tentatively fits TRBD1 or TRBD2 (5 bases each). Germline V gene sequence: CDR1 SGHAT, CDR2 FQNNGV. The V gene lost 5 bases and the J gene lost 8 bases, with 19 bases spanning the gap. The CDR3 is 14 amino acids. CDR3 amino acids: CASSPGSSRGKQYF. CDR3 DNA sequence: TGTGCCAGCAGCCCAGGGTCGTCACGGGGTAAGCAGTACTTC.

The chain joins TRBV6-6 to TRBJ2-1, with 7 bases identical to TRBD1. Trimming cost V 6 bases and J 0 bases; bases outside gene matches: 8. From germline, CDR1 is MNHNY and CDR2 SVGAGI (reference sequence). The CDR3 contains 16 residues. The DNA for the CDR3 is TGTGCCAGCAGGTCTCAACAGGGGAGCTCCTACAATGAGCAGTTCTTC. Protein sequence: CASRSQQGSSYNEQFF.

The chain combines TRBV19 with TRBJ1-4, with D possibly matching TRBD1 (5 bases). From germline, CDR1 is LNHDA and CDR2 SQIVND (reference sequence). The CDR3 totals 11 residues. The V end was cut by 6 bases, the J end by 15 bases, with 14 bases between. CDR3 protein: CASSRGGYVFF. The CDR3 coding sequence is TGTGCCAGTAGCCGGGGGGGTTACGTGTTTTTT.

The chain links TRBV29-1 to TRBJ2-3; possible D gene TRBD2, 5 bases. The CDR3 runs to 15 residues. V was cut by 3 bases and J by 6 bases, with 19 bases left in between. Germline values: CDR1 SQVTM, CDR2 ANQGSEA. The CDR3: CSVESLGLGADTQYF. For the CDR3, the DNA is TGCAGCGTTGAGTCCCTTGGACTGGGAGCCGATACGCAGTATTTT.

The chain has TRBV30 and TRBJ1-2; 7 bases are shared with TRBD1. CDR3 length: 14 amino acids. CDR1 and CDR2 (germline): GTSNPN, SVGIG (reference sequence). V gave up 1 base and J gave up 4 bases; unmatched junction bases: 6. The CDR3 sequence is CAWSGKDRPYGYTF. CDR3 nucleotide sequence: TGTGCCTGGAGTGGTAAGGACAGGCCCTATGGCTACACCTTC.

The chain has TRBV27 and TRBJ2-7; D is possibly TRBD1 (5 bases). This CDR3 contains 13 residues. The germline V gene has CDR1 MNHEY and CDR2 SMNVEV (reference sequence). Trimming removed 4 bases from V and 2 bases from J, with 9 bases in between. CDR3: CASSSGYAYEQYF. The CDR3 bases are TGTGCCAGCAGTTCAGGGTATGCCTACGAGCAGTACTTC.

This chain joins TRBV5-1 and TRBJ2-5; 8 bases line up with TRBD2. Germline CDR1 and CDR2: SGHRS and YFSETQ. V shed 1 base, J shed 2 bases, and the junction held 4 bases outside the gene matches. The CDR3 extends over 15 amino acids. CDR3 sequence reads: CASSLLRGGQETQYF. CDR3 nucleotides: TGCGCCAGCAGCTTGCTACGGGGGGGTCAAGAGACCCAGTACTTC.

This clone was observed a few times. The chain employs TRBV15 and TRBJ2-5; TRBD1 aligns across 10 bases. Germline-derived CDR1 and CDR2 are LNHNV and YYDKDF (reference sequence). This CDR3 is built from 15 residues. J was trimmed by 5 bases and V by 3 bases; bases with no gene match: 6. CDR3 loop: CATSSGTGAWETQYF. The CDR3 nucleotides read TGTGCCACCAGCAGCGGGACAGGGGCATGGGAGACCCAGTACTTC.

This clone was seen a handful of times. The V and J genes are TRBV6-4 and TRBJ2-1, with a weak D call TRBD2 (6 bases). Per germline, CDR1 MRHNA and CDR2 SNTAGT. The CDR3 has 12 residues. V lost 6 bases and J lost 11, with 14 bases in between. The CDR3 DNA sequence: TGTGCCAGCAGCCTAATGGGGGGACAGCAGTTCTTC. This codes for CASSLMGGQQFF.

The V and J genes are TRBV21-1 and TRBJ2-5; TRBD1 is taken as the D call from the table, unchecked against the DNA. TRBV21-1 is noted as a pseudogene. There are 14 residues in the CDR3. The CDR3 coding sequence is TGTGCCAGCAGCAAAGCAACAGGCCAAGAGACCCAGTACTTC. This sequence encodes CASSKATGQETQYF.

The V and J genes are TRBV5-1 and TRBJ2-7, with 7 bases aligning to TRBD1. Germline V gives CDR1 SGHRS, CDR2 YFSETQ. With V trimmed by 4 bases and J by 6 bases, 13 bases remained unmatched. This CDR3 is 15 amino acids long. The CDR3 DNA follows: TGCGCCAGCAGCCCTACAATGACAGGGTACCGCGAGCAGTACTTC. Translating it yields CASSPTMTGYREQYF.

The V gene is TRBV2, the J gene TRBJ1-1; 9 bases agree with TRBD1. Germline CDR1 reads SNHLY; CDR2 reads FYNNEI. The CDR3 runs 14 residues. Trimming cost V 6 bases and J 0 bases; bases outside gene matches: 2. The chain's CDR3 is CASRGTGLNTEAFF. CDR3 in DNA: TGTGCCAGCAGGGGGACAGGGTTGAACACTGAAGCTTTCTTT. Full variable domain (missing parts from reference TRBV2 and TRBJ1-1): EPEVTQTPSHQVTQMGQEVILRCVPISNHLYFYWYRQILGQKVEFLVSFYNNEISEKSEIFDDQFSVERPDGSNFTLKIRSTKLEDSAMYFCASRGTGLNTEAFFGQGTRLTVV.

The chain couples TRBV7-3 to TRBJ1-2; the D gene is possibly TRBD1 (5 bases). CDR1 SGHTA and CDR2 FQGTGA come from the germline V gene. The CDR3 is 16 amino acids. The V end lost 3 bases, the J end lost 7 bases, and 21 bases lay between the germline ends. CDR3 amino acids: CASSLLPIQDTGGYTF. CDR3 nucleotide sequence: TGTGCCAGCAGCTTGCTACCCATACAGGACACAGGTGGCTACACCTTC.

This clone has only a few counts. The chain uses TRBV9 and TRBJ2-2; a possible D gene is TRBD2 (5 bases). CDR3 length: 15 amino acids. Germline V gene sequence: CDR1 SGDLS, CDR2 YYNGEE. Trimming took 1 base from V and 0 from J, leaving 7 bases between them. CDR3 region: CASSVSTTNTGELFF. The CDR3 DNA follows: TGTGCCAGCAGCGTATCGACTACGAACACCGGGGAGCTGTTTTTT.

This chain links TRBV10-3 with TRBJ1-1; D is uncertain. There are 17 residues in the CDR3. With 7 bases removed from V and 6 bases from J, the gap between germline ends came to 27 bases. Germline CDR1 is ENHRY and CDR2 is SYGVKD. The CDR3 spells CAIKEVATSSGSAEAFF. In DNA form, the CDR3 reads TGTGCCATCAAAGAGGTCGCAACAAGTTCGGGGAGCGCTGAAGCTTTCTTT.

The rearrangement uses TRBV10-3 and TRBJ1-5, with a tentative D call TRBD1 (6 bases). Trimming took 9 bases from V and 5 from J, leaving 17 bases between them. CDR3 size: 14 residues. Germline CDR1 and CDR2: ENHRY and SYGVKD. The CDR3 is CAIKPDGGHQPQHF. The CDR3 coding sequence is TGTGCCATAAAGCCAGATGGGGGGCATCAGCCCCAGCATTTT.

The rearrangement links TRBV2 to TRBJ1-3; TRBD1 is a possible D gene (6 bases). Trimming removed 4 bases from V and 3 bases from J, with 13 bases in between. The CDR3 consists of 15 residues. Germline values: CDR1 SNHLY, CDR2 FYNNEI. In DNA, the CDR3 is TGTGCCAGCAGTGCAGTCAGGGGTAGTGGAAACACCATATATTTT. Amino acid sequence: CASSAVRGSGNTIYF.

This chain uses TRBV4-1 with TRBJ1-5, with unresolved D. The CDR3 has 13 amino acids. Trimming shortened V by 4 bases and J by 4 bases, and 8 bases separated the two germline ends. Germline assignment: CDR1 MGHRA and CDR2 YSYEKL. CDR3 bases: TGCGCCAGCAGCCGTACGACGAATCAGCCCCAGCATTTT. This translates into CASSRTTNQPQHF.

The chain combines TRBV5-1 with TRBJ1-2; no reliable D call. Per germline, CDR1 SGHRS and CDR2 YFSETQ. V lost 5 bases and J lost 7, with 12 bases in between. The CDR3 contains 12 residues. CDR3 nucleotide sequence: TGCGCCAGCAGTTATACTTCGGGTGGCTACACCTTC. Encoded protein: CASSYTSGGYTF. Combining the CDR3 with reference TRBV5-1 and TRBJ1-2 gives the whole variable domain KAGVTQTPRYLIKTRGQQVTLSCSPISGHRSVSWYQQTPGQGLQFLFEYFSETQRNKGNFPGRFSGRQFSNSRSEMNVSTLELGDSALYLCASSYTSGGYTFGSGTRLTVV.

This clone occurred a few times. V and J are TRBV14 and TRBJ1-1; 7 nucleotides match TRBD1. The CDR3 runs to 13 residues. The germline V gene has CDR1 SGHDN and CDR2 FVKESK. V dropped 6 bases and J dropped 7; count of bases not matched to a gene: 8. CDR3 nucleotide sequence: TGTGCCAGCAGTTATGCCCACAGGGGTGAAGCTTTCTTT. Its translation: CASSYAHRGEAFF.

This clone was counted a few times. The chain combines TRBV10-3 with TRBJ1-2; D possibly corresponds to TRBD1 (6 bases). Looked up from germline, CDR1 is ENHRY and CDR2 is SYGVKD. V gave up 3 bases and J gave up 0 bases, with 23 bases separating them. The CDR3 sequence is 19 residues long. CDR3 sequence reads: CAISEGTGQGIRTNYGYTF. In nucleotides, the CDR3 is TGTGCCATCAGTGAAGGGACGGGGCAGGGGATTCGAACTAACTATGGCTACACCTTC.

CDR3 nucleotide sequence: TGTGCCTGGAGTACGCTCGGACAGGGGGCGAACACTGAAGCTTTCTTT. Its translation is CAWSTLGQGANTEAFF. The chain recombines TRBV30 with TRBJ1-1, with 11 nucleotides matching TRBD1. With 2 bases clipped from V and 1 base from J, the junction kept 6 bases outside the gene matches. Germline-derived CDR1 and CDR2 are GTSNPN and SVGIG (reference sequence). The CDR3 is 16 amino acids.

The gene calls are TRBV2 and TRBJ1-4; D call uncertain. The CDR3 loop spans 14 amino acids. V shed 6 bases and J shed 8 bases, with 16 bases lying between them. Germline V CDR1 and CDR2: SNHLY, FYNNEI. CDR3 nucleotides: TGTGCCAGCAGACATCAGGAGGACGGCGAAAAACTGTTTTTT. Amino acids: CASRHQEDGEKLFF.

The chain joins TRBV5-4 to TRBJ1-1; no clear D gene. Trimming pared 3 bases from V and 1 base from J, leaving 10 bases between. The V gene's germline CDR1 is SGHNT and CDR2 YYREEE (reference sequence). The CDR3 loop spans 14 amino acids. The chain's CDR3 is CASSSGLQNTEAFF. CDR3 nucleotide sequence: TGTGCCAGCAGCTCCGGGTTGCAGAACACTGAAGCTTTCTTT.